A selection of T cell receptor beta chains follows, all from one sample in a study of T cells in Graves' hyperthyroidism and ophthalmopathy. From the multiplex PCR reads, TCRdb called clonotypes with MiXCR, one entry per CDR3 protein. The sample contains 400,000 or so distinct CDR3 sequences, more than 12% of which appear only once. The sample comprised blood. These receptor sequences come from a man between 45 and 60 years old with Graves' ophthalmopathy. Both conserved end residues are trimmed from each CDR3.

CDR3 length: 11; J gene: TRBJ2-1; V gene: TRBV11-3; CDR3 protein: ASSLIGANEQF
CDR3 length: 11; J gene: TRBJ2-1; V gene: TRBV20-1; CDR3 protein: SARTLVTHEQF
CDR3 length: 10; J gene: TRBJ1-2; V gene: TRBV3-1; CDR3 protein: ASNRGLVGYT
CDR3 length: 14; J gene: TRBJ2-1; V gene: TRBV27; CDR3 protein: ASSFISSGRANEQF
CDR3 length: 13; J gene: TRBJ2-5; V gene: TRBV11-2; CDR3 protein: ASSLAQTSSETQY
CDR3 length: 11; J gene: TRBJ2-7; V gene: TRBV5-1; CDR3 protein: ASSLDNGYEQY
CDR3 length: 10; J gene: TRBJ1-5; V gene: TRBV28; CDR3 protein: ASTGGREPQH
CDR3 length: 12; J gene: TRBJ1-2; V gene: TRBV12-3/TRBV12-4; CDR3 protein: ASSLADRYYGYT
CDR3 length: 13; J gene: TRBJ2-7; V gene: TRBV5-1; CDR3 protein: ASSLTDRALYEQY
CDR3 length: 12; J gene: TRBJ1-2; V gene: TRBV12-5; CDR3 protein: ASGLTTASYGYT
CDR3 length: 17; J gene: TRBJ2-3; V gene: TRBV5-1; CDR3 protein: ASSEIRGLVGGRLDTQY
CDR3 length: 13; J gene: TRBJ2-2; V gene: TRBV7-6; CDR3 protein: ASSLGPGGTGELF
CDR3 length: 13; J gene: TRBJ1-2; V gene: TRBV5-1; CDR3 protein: ASSFEGSRSAGYT
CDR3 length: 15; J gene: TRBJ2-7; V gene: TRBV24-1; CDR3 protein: AIPVGASGPSSYEQY
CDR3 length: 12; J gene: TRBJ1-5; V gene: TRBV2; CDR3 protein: ARGTGGGNQPQH
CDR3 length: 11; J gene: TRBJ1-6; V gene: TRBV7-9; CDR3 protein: ASSLDAAAPLH
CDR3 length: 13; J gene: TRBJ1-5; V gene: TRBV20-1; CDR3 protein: SARRGTRGNQPQH
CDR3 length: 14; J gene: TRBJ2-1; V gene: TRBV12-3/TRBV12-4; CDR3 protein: ASSSWTGRGYNEQF
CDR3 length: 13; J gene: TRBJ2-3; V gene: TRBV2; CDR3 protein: ASSQGLAGRDTQY